The 12 T cell receptor beta chains in this list originate from one sample, sequenced in a study of CD8+CD57+ T cells in acquired aplastic anemia. Template material for TCR beta VDJ and CDR3 profiling consisted of genomic DNA. MiXCR, applied by TCRdb to the reads, yields one record per CDR3 protein. The sample has approximately 130,000 distinct CDR3 sequences, roughly two fifths seen once; the top ten hold around 8.4%. Sequencing was carried out using sorted CD4+, CD8+, or CD8+CD57+ T cells (not recorded which) from PBMCs. The origin of the receptors is a human donor in good health, serving as a control.

The V and J genes are TRBV15 and TRBJ2-7, with 8 nucleotides matching TRBD1. Germline lookup yields CDR1 LNHNV and CDR2 YYDKDF (reference sequence). This CDR3 is 13 amino acids long. V dropped 5 bases and J dropped 3; count of bases not matched to a gene: 3. CDR3 loop: CATSGTGGYEQYV. The CDR3 nucleotides read TGTGCCACCAGCGGGACAGGTGGCTACGAGCAGTACGTC.

CDR3 bases: TGCGCCAGCAGCTTGGGACAGCCAGGGGGGGGGGCCAACGTCCTGACTTTC. Protein: CASSLGQPGGGANVLTF. This sequence joins TRBV10-1 and TRBJ2-6; tentative D call: TRBD1 (7 bases). CDR1 and CDR2 from the germline V gene are WNHNN and SYGVQD (reference sequence). The CDR3 runs 17 residues. V lost 6 bases, J lost 4 bases, and 19 bases lay in between.

This clonotype was seen a single time. The chain is built from TRBV7-3 and TRBJ1-5, with D uncertain. With 5 bases removed from V and 6 bases from J, the gap between germline ends came to 8 bases. The V gene's germline CDR1 is SGHTA and CDR2 FQGTGA. The CDR3 spans 12 residues. CDR3 region: CASSHSSQPQHF. The CDR3, as DNA: TGTGCCAGCAGCCATTCAAGTCAGCCCCAGCATTTT.

This clonotype occurred many times. The chain carries TRBV20-1 and TRBJ2-7; D uncertain. The CDR3 consists of 12 residues. Between the trimmed V and J ends, which lost 6 bases and 2 bases, there was a span of 11 bases. Germline V gene lookup returns CDR1 DFQATT and CDR2 SNEGSKA (reference sequence). The CDR3 region has the DNA TGCAGTGCCGCCACCCAAGCCTACGAGCAGTACTTC. This translates into CSAATQAYEQYF.

The J gene is TRBJ2-7, the V gene TRBV12-3 or TRBV12-4; 12 positions agree with TRBD1. The CDR3 is 15 residues long. The V gene end was trimmed by 3 bases and the J gene end by 5 bases; junction bases not matched to a gene: 5. CDR3 amino acids: CASSFAGTGGDEQYF. Written as DNA, the CDR3 is TGTGCCAGCAGTTTTGCCGGGACAGGGGGCGACGAGCAGTACTTC.

This clonotype was detected once. The DNA for the CDR3 is TGTGCCACCGGCCGGGACACCTCATCCTCTGGAAAGGGCTACACCTTC. The encoded protein is CATGRDTSSSGKGYTF. J is TRBJ1-2 and V is TRBV24-1; D is perhaps TRBD1 (6 bases). Trimming cost V 9 bases and J 8 bases, with 27 bases left between them. This CDR3 has 16 residues. Germline CDR1 and CDR2: KGHDR and SFDVKD.

This clonotype appeared once. The gene calls are TRBV4-1 and TRBJ1-6; 7 positions match TRBD1. Germline CDR1 and CDR2: MGHRA and YSYEKL. Trimming took 1 base from V and 4 from J; bases not matched to a gene: 7. This CDR3 spans 17 amino acids. CDR3 loop: CASSQGGGQAYNSPLHF. CDR3 DNA sequence: TGCGCCAGCAGCCAAGGTGGAGGACAGGCTTATAATTCACCCCTCCACTTT.

At least ten counts were recorded for this clonotype. The chain combines TRBV5-4 with TRBJ2-7; 8 bases line up with TRBD1. This CDR3 comprises 14 residues. The V and J ends lost 4 bases and 4 bases, in that order; junction bases with no gene match: 7. Germline lookup yields CDR1 SGHNT and CDR2 YYREEE (reference sequence). The CDR3 DNA reads TGTGCCAGCAGCCCGTGGGACAGGAGGTACGAGCAGTACTTC. Translation gives CASSPWDRRYEQYF.

This clonotype has ten or more counts. This could be a read error, since a much larger clone is one nucleotide away. This chain joins TRBV29-1 and TRBJ1-1, with D uncertain. The CDR3 contains 13 residues. V was trimmed by 1 base and J by 1 base, leaving 7 bases between them. The germline V gene encodes CDR1 SQVTM and CDR2 ANQGSEA. In DNA, the CDR3 is TGCAGCGTTGAAGGGCGGACGAACACTGAAGCTTTCTTT. Translated, it gives CSVEGRTNTEAFF.

In the case of this clonotype: One base away lies a much larger clone, so this may be a sequencing read error. V usage is TRBV3-1 and J usage is TRBJ2-7; weak D call: TRBD2 (6 bases). V was pared by 8 bases and J by 2 bases, with 16 bases between. The CDR3 runs 14 residues. Germline CDR1 and CDR2: LGHDT and YNNKEL (reference sequence). This CDR3 reads CASGRKGLPYEQYF. DNA for the CDR3: TGTGCCAGCGGCCGTAAGGGACTTCCCTACGAGCAGTACTTC.

This chain joins TRBV24-1 and TRBJ1-5; 7 bases line up with TRBD1. Germline V lookup: CDR1 KGHDR, CDR2 SFDVKD. V lost 9 bases and J lost 3; bases outside the gene matches: 4. The CDR3 consists of 13 residues. The CDR3 region has the DNA TGTGCCACCTCCGGGACAGACAATCAGCCCCAGCATTTT. Amino acid sequence: CATSGTDNQPQHF.

V is TRBV11-2 and J is TRBJ2-2; TRBD2 matches at 11 bases. The CDR3 spans 16 residues. Germline-derived CDR1 and CDR2 are SGHAT and FQNNGV. V was pared by 2 bases and J by 4 bases, with 3 bases of the junction left unmatched. In DNA, the CDR3 is TGTGCCAGCAGCTTATTAGCGGGAGGGCTCACCGGGGAGCTGTTTTTT. Translation: CASSLLAGGLTGELFF.